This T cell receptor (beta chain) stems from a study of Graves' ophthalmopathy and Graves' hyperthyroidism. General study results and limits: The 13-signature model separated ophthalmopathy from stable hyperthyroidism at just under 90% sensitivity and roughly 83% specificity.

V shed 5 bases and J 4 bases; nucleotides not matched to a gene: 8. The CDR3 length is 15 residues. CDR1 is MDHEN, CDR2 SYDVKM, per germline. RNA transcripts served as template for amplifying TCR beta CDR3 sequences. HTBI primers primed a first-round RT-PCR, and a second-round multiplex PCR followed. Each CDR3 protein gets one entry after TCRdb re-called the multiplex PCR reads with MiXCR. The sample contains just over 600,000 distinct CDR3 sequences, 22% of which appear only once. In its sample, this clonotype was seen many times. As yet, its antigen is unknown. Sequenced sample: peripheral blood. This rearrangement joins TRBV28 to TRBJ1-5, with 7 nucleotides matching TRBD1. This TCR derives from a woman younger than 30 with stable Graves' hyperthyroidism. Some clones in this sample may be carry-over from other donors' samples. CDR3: CASSLGQVSNQPQHF. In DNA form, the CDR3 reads TGTGCCAGCAGTCTTGGACAGGTCTCTAATCAGCCCCAGCATTTT.